This T cell receptor (beta chain) was captured by sequencing in a study of blood T cell repertoires in COVID-19. About the research overall: The origin of the acute and convalescent COVID-19 samples was the United States, Italy and Spain. From T cells, B-cell-depleted T cells, or PBMCs came the material, which was cDNA or gDNA.

In the source study's methods: The authors estimated nucleated cell counts from reference gene primer amplification. Data came from immunoSEQ multiplex PCR; TCRdb stores just in-frame clones and leaves some out. That table gives V, J and clone size, and the DNA gave D and trimming. The sample lists about 130,000 clones, almost 85% occurring once. The CDR3 is made up of 17 amino acids. J gave up 7 bases and V 5 bases, and 11 bases lay outside the gene matches. CDR1 and CDR2 from the germline V gene are WNHNN and SYGVQD (reference sequence). The chain joins TRBV10-1 to TRBJ2-1, with 13 bases aligning to TRBD2. The TCR originated in a woman aged 25 to 39 who had recovered from COVID-19. Sequencing was done on a sample of peripheral blood. CDR3 sequence: CASSISGLAGEENEQFF. CDR3 coding DNA: TGCGCCAGCAGTATTTCAGGACTAGCGGGAGAGGAAAATGAGCAGTTCTTC.